The clone carrying this TCR beta chain was picked up many times. This specimen belongs to a study of patients and donors after allogeneic stem cell transplantation. TCRdb re-derived calls from the RT-PCR reads in MiXCR, one entry per CDR3 protein. The profile shows 30,000 to 35,000 distinct CDR3 sequences, nearly 7% of them singletons. The sequence was obtained from a human donor who was either an allogeneic HSCT recipient or a stem cell or donor lymphocyte infusion donor (not recorded which). It is not recorded whose cells these are; they may come from a transplant donor. The specimen sequenced was blood, either unsorted or a sorted T cell fraction (not recorded which).

The CDR3 DNA sequence: TGTGCCAGCAGCCCAAAGGTGGGAGCGACTAGCACAGATACGCAGTATTTT. This sequence encodes CASSPKVGATSTDTQYF. V is TRBV7-7 and J is TRBJ2-3; D might be TRBD2 (5 bases). Germline V lookup: CDR1 SSHAT, CDR2 FNYEAQ (reference sequence). This CDR3 spans 17 amino acids. Deletions cut 5 bases from V and 0 bases from J, with 18 bases between.